These 24 T cell receptor beta chains share one sample of origin, sequenced in a study of CD8 T cells in Susac syndrome (dated by TCRdb to the late 2010s). Library construction relied on the immunoSEQ multiplex PCR assay. RNA was extracted using the RNeasy kit, and roughly 0.5 to 1 microgram was reverse transcribed with random hexamers. TCRdb's own reprocessing of the public reads used fastp at Q25 and MiXCR and kept productive beta chains. CDR3 protein duplicates are merged, each entry listing the most common genes and DNA. Across this sample there are some 150,000 distinct CDR3 sequences, with 94% seen only once. 0.25% to 0.3% of the sample comes from the top ten. The sequencing input was CD8+ T cells from PBMCs. Every receptor here comes from a human donor in good health.

V and J are TRBV25-1 and TRBJ2-1; no definite D call. The CDR3 sequence is 13 residues long. Between the trimmed V and J ends, which lost 4 bases and 5 bases, there was a span of 9 bases. Looked up from germline, CDR1 is MGHDK and CDR2 is SYGVNS. CDR3: CASSVTGDNEQFF. DNA for the CDR3: TGTGCCAGCAGTGTGACTGGCGACAATGAGCAGTTCTTC.

The chain couples TRBV11-2 to TRBJ1-2, with a possible D match to TRBD1 (6 bases). The V and J ends lost 1 base and 8 bases respectively, with 8 bases between them. CDR1 and CDR2 from the germline V gene are SGHAT and FQNNGV. This CDR3 has 12 amino acids. In nucleotides, the CDR3 is TGTGCCAGCAGCTTAGCTCAGGGGGGCTACACCTTC. Protein sequence: CASSLAQGGYTF.

The chain has TRBV6-2 or TRBV6-3 and TRBJ1-4; possible D gene TRBD1, 5 bases. This CDR3 is built from 13 residues. V was cut by 7 bases and J by 8 bases, with 14 bases left in between. Germline values: CDR1 MNHEY, CDR2 SVGEGT. The CDR3 sequence: CASKGTREEKLFF. DNA of the CDR3: TGTGCCAGCAAGGGGACCCGGGAAGAAAAACTGTTTTTT.

This clonotype was picked up one time. The rearrangement uses TRBV18 and TRBJ2-3; D unclear. The CDR3 consists of 14 residues. The germline gives CDR1 KGHSH, CDR2 LQKENI. V lost 5 bases and J 2 bases, leaving 11 bases between the germline ends. DNA for the CDR3: TGTGCCAGCTCATCAAACTCTAACACAGATACGCAGTATTTT. Translated: CASSSNSNTDTQYF.

This clonotype was detected once. The chain joins TRBV5-1 to TRBJ2-3; 10 bases line up with TRBD2. After removal of 4 bases from V and 2 bases from J, the junction contained 4 bases not matched to a gene. The V gene's germline CDR1 is SGHRS and CDR2 YFSETQ. The CDR3 loop spans 15 amino acids. The CDR3 region is CASSLTSGVTDTQYF. CDR3 bases: TGCGCCAGCAGCCTCACTAGCGGGGTCACAGATACGCAGTATTTT.

CDR3 DNA sequence: TGTGCCACCAAGGGGGCAGTTAATGAAAAACTGTTTTTT. It yields the protein CATKGAVNEKLFF. This chain joins TRBV24-1 and TRBJ1-4; TRBD1 aligns across 7 bases. This CDR3 region has 13 residues. From germline, CDR1 is KGHDR and CDR2 SFDVKD. The V segment lost 8 bases and the J segment 4 bases; nucleotides outside the gene matches: 3.

This rearrangement joins TRBV6-5 to TRBJ1-1; the D gene is possibly TRBD1 (6 bases). Trimming pared 4 bases from V and 4 bases from J, leaving 10 bases between. This CDR3 contains 13 residues. In germline, CDR1 is MNHEY, CDR2 SVGAGI. The CDR3 is CASSLGGGTEAFF. CDR3 nucleotides: TGTGCCAGCAGTTTGGGAGGGGGCACTGAAGCTTTCTTT.

The chain is built from TRBV4-3 and TRBJ1-1; D remains unclear. V was trimmed by 5 bases and J by 0 bases, leaving 13 bases between them. This CDR3 has 15 residues. Germline V lookup: CDR1 LGHNA, CDR2 YSLEER. In DNA, the CDR3 is TGCGCCAGCAGCAACACCCGACGGATGAACACTGAAGCTTTCTTT. It translates to CASSNTRRMNTEAFF.

This chain uses TRBV6-2 or TRBV6-3 with TRBJ1-5; D not certain. Trimming stripped 0 bases from V and 6 bases from J, with 18 bases between. CDR3 length equals 17 residues. Per germline, CDR1 MNHEY and CDR2 SVGEGT. The CDR3 bases are TGTGCCAGCAGTTACTCGAGGGAAGGAGAGCTTGGTCAGCCCCAGCATTTT. Amino acid sequence: CASSYSREGELGQPQHF.

This chain links TRBV5-6 with TRBJ2-4; maybe TRBD1 (5 bases). The germline CDR1 and CDR2 sequences are SGHDT and YYEEEE. The CDR3 runs 13 residues. Trimming pared 4 bases from V and 11 bases from J, leaving 16 bases between. For the CDR3, the DNA is TGTGCCAGCAGCGTCAGGGTTAGCAGGCTTCAGTACTTC. This gives the protein CASSVRVSRLQYF. Full variable domain (rest looked up from reference TRBV5-6 and TRBJ2-4): DAGVTQSPTHLIKTRGQQVTLRCSPKSGHDTVSWYQQALGQGPQFIFQYYEEEERQRGNFPDRFSGHQFPNYSSELNVNALLLGDSALYLCASSVRVSRLQYFGAGTRLSVL.

The chain links TRBV20-1 to TRBJ2-1, with 10 nucleotides matching TRBD2. Germline values: CDR1 DFQATT, CDR2 SNEGSKA (reference sequence). The CDR3 length is 15 residues. V lost 5 bases and J lost 4; bases outside the gene matches: 8. This chain's CDR3 is CSAVSLAGGYNEQFF. The CDR3 nucleotides are TGCAGTGCTGTCTCTTTAGCGGGAGGTTACAATGAGCAGTTCTTC.

The genes are TRBV9 and TRBJ2-7; TRBD2 agrees at 13 bases. CDR1 is SGDLS and CDR2 is YYNGEE in the germline V gene. Trimming took 3 bases from V and 5 from J; bases not matched to a gene: 11. The CDR3 loop spans 17 amino acids. The CDR3 region is CASSAQFGTSGKDEQYF. In nucleotides, the CDR3 is TGTGCCAGCAGCGCCCAGTTCGGGACTAGCGGGAAGGACGAGCAGTACTTC.

The sample holds a few counts of this clonotype. The V and J genes are TRBV18 and TRBJ2-7; D uncertain. There are 11 residues in the CDR3. V lost 5 bases to trimming and J lost 5 bases, with 7 bases between them. Germline values: CDR1 KGHSH, CDR2 LQKENI. The CDR3 bases are TGTGCCAGCTCAGCCAGTCACGAGCAGTACTTC. It yields the protein CASSASHEQYF.

V usage is TRBV29-1 and J usage is TRBJ2-1, with D possibly TRBD1 on 6 matching bases. CDR1 is SQVTM and CDR2 is ANQGSEA in the germline V gene. The CDR3 covers 13 residues. V was clipped by 8 bases and J by 0 bases, with 11 bases between them. CDR3 in DNA: TGCAGCCACCCGGACAGCTCCTACAATGAGCAGTTCTTC. Translation: CSHPDSSYNEQFF.

The rearrangement links TRBV14 to TRBJ2-7; tentatively, D is TRBD1 (5 bases). This CDR3 spans 14 amino acids. The germline V gene encodes CDR1 SGHDN and CDR2 FVKESK. The germline V and J ends were trimmed by 3 bases and 7 bases, with 16 bases remaining between them. This chain's CDR3 is CASSHIQVPWEQYF. The CDR3 DNA reads as TGTGCCAGCAGCCATATACAGGTCCCCTGGGAGCAGTACTTC.

J is TRBJ2-2 and V is TRBV27; D remains ambiguous. CDR3 size: 14 residues. Trimming shortened V by 0 bases and J by 6 bases, and 8 bases separated the two germline ends. Per the germline V gene, CDR1 is MNHEY and CDR2 is SMNVEV (reference sequence). DNA for the CDR3: TGTGCCAGCAGTTTATCAGGGTCGTCCGGGGAGCTGTTTTTT. Its protein product is CASSLSGSSGELFF.

The genes are TRBV27 and TRBJ2-1, with 7 bases that match TRBD2. The V gene end was trimmed by 3 bases and the J gene end by 8 bases; junction bases not matched to a gene: 13. The germline gives CDR1 MNHEY, CDR2 SMNVEV (reference sequence). The length of the CDR3 is 16 residues. Here the CDR3 DNA reads TGTGCCAGCAGTTTTTCGGGGGAGGGGCCCTCATATGAGCAGTTCTTC. It yields the protein CASSFSGEGPSYEQFF.

V gene TRBV9 combines with J gene TRBJ2-1, with 7 bases identical to TRBD2. This CDR3 is built from 15 residues. The V gene's germline CDR1 is SGDLS and CDR2 YYNGEE. V lost 3 bases and J lost 7; bases outside the gene matches: 10. The CDR3 nucleotides read TGTGCCAGCAGCGCATCTGGTGGGGAGGGTAATGAGCAGTTCTTC. Protein sequence: CASSASGGEGNEQFF.

The V call is TRBV9, the J call TRBJ2-7; D is perhaps TRBD1 (5 bases). The germline V gene has CDR1 SGDLS and CDR2 YYNGEE. Deletions cut 0 bases from V and 7 bases from J, with 17 bases between. The CDR3 loop spans 15 amino acids. Here the CDR3 DNA reads TGTGCCAGCAGCGTAGGGGGCAGCACTGCAGGGGAGCAGTACTTC. Its translation: CASSVGGSTAGEQYF.

This clonotype was detected once. The chain couples TRBV12-3 or TRBV12-4 to TRBJ2-2, with 7 bases matching TRBD2. The CDR3 has 14 residues. Trimming removed 4 bases from V and 5 bases from J; junction bases left unmatched: 4. CDR3 residues: CASSSSGATGELFF. As DNA, the CDR3 is TGTGCCAGCAGTTCTAGCGGAGCTACCGGGGAGCTGTTTTTT.

This chain joins TRBV20-1 and TRBJ2-5, with 8 bases fitting TRBD1. CDR3 length: 15 amino acids. Germline CDR1 and CDR2: DFQATT and SNEGSKA (reference sequence). V was pared by 5 bases and J by 5 bases, with 13 bases of the junction left unmatched. Here the CDR3 DNA reads TGCAGTGCTTTCCTCCAGGACAGGGAAAAGGAGACCCAGTACTTC. Protein: CSAFLQDREKETQYF.

J is TRBJ1-1 and V is TRBV4-2; a weak D match, TRBD1 (5 bases). V was trimmed by 3 bases and J by 0 bases, leaving 11 bases between them. This CDR3 is 15 amino acids long. The germline gives CDR1 LGHNA, CDR2 YNFKEQ. The CDR3 here is CASSQGENMNTEAFF. DNA of the CDR3: TGTGCCAGCAGCCAGGGGGAGAACATGAACACTGAAGCTTTCTTT.

This chain uses TRBV29-1 with TRBJ2-2; the D call may be TRBD1 or TRBD2 (5 bases each). The germline V gene encodes CDR1 SQVTM and CDR2 ANQGSEA. Trimming cost V 5 bases and J 0 bases, with 19 bases left between them. This CDR3 comprises 17 residues. DNA for the CDR3: TGCAGCGTTCTTATCAGGGAGAGGGCGACGAACACCGGGGAGCTGTTTTTT. This codes for CSVLIRERATNTGELFF.

V usage is TRBV28 and J usage is TRBJ2-7, with 8 bases aligning to TRBD2. CDR3 length equals 14 residues. Germline V gives CDR1 MDHEN, CDR2 SYDVKM. The trim removed 8 bases at V and 0 bases at J, leaving 6 bases unmatched. CDR3: CASGASGLSYEQYF. The CDR3 DNA follows: TGTGCCAGCGGTGCTAGCGGGCTCTCCTACGAGCAGTACTTC. The full variable domain, in which reference TRBV28 and TRBJ2-7 provide the parts outside the CDR3, is DVKVTQSSRYLVKRTGEKVFLECVQDMDHENMFWYRQDPGLGLRLIYFSYDVKMKEKGDIPEGYSVSREKKERFSLILESASTNQTSMYLCASGASGLSYEQYFGPGTRLTVT.